The clone carrying this TCR beta chain appeared a single time. What it binds is unknown. These data come from a study of T cell clonotyping in hematopoietic cell transplantation. The assay was immunoSEQ multiplex PCR, and TCRdb's table has in-frame clones only and misses some. Altogether 9,200 or so clones are present, approximately 97% being singletons, with the ten largest covering roughly 2.2%. Germline V gene data show CDR1 as LNHDA and CDR2 as SQIVND (reference sequence). The V and J ends lost 4 bases and 5 bases, in that order; junction bases with no gene match: 5. This CDR3 spans 15 amino acids. Whole-study results and caveats: Few recipient clonotypes overlapped donors; over 95% were de novo at given depth. Pathologically expanded recipient clonotypes increased progressively from day 30 to day 180 as diversity fell.

The V gene is TRBV19, the J gene TRBJ2-1, with TRBD1 identical over 10 bases. Sequencing was performed on peripheral blood mononuclear cells, taken 100 days after allogeneic stem cell transplant. This TCR was sampled from a male patient in his sixties or seventies who had an allogeneic stem cell transplant from a related donor, so the T cells may come from the graft donor. Some clones in this sample may be carry-over from other donors' samples. The CDR3 region has the DNA TGTGCCAGTAGTACACGGGACAGGGGAAACAATGAGCAGTTCTTC. As protein: CASSTRDRGNNEQFF.